The T cell receptor beta chain described here comes from a study of T-cell reconstitution after alpha-beta-depleted transplantation in children. Germline V CDR1 and CDR2: SNHLY, FYNNEI. The CDR3 runs to 15 residues. Trimming took off 4 bases at V and 2 bases at J, with 12 bases between the two ends. Unique molecular identifiers were incorporated during preparation of the TCRbeta library. TCRdb re-derived calls from the PCR reads in MiXCR, one entry per CDR3 protein. Among 250,000 to 350,000 distinct CDR3 sequences listed, 9.5% to 10% were seen once. In its sample, this clonotype was seen many times. The chain recombines TRBV2 with TRBJ1-5, with D possibly being TRBD1 (5 bases). The source material was PBMCs from the stem cell graft donor, sampled from the stem cell graft. This clonotype was obtained from a human donor who donated a stem cell graft to a child with SCID. CDR3 in amino acids: CASSAGVFGNQPQHF. Written as DNA, the CDR3 is TGTGCCAGCAGTGCGGGGGTTTTCGGCAATCAGCCCCAGCATTTT. Using reference TRBV2 and TRBJ1-5 for the parts outside the CDR3, the full variable domain is EPEVTQTPSHQVTQMGQEVILRCVPISNHLYFYWYRQILGQKVEFLVSFYNNEISEKSEIFDDQFSVERPDGSNFTLKIRSTKLEDSAMYFCASSAGVFGNQPQHFGDGTRLSIL.